The present TCR beta chain was sequenced within a study of CD8 T cells in ankylosing spondylitis. A single record per CDR3 protein comes from TCRdb applying MiXCR to the 5' RACE reads. The sample contains approximately 210,000 distinct CDR3 sequences, 10% to 15% of which appear only once. The V gene's germline CDR1 is MNHEY and CDR2 SVGEGT. Deletions cut 7 bases from V and 3 bases from J, with 12 bases between. This CDR3 has 13 residues. This clonotype originated in a male donor with ankylosing spondylitis or in good health (not recorded which). The chain carries TRBV6-2 or TRBV6-3 and TRBJ1-2; D might be TRBD1 (5 bases). What was sequenced was blood, either unsorted or a sorted T cell fraction (not recorded which). The CDR3 nucleotides read TGTGCCAGCATTGGAGGGGTCCACTATGGCTACACCTTC. It is translated as CASIGGVHYGYTF.